The clone carrying this T cell receptor (beta chain) was detected once. Its antigen is not known. Naive CD8 cells, CD45RO-negative and positively selected for CCR7, excluded terminally differentiated effector memory CD45RA+ cells. The study drew all its donors from Caucasian adults living in Nashville, Tennessee. The data stem from a study of shared clonotypes between healthy human individuals. Findings and caveats of the study: Among four donors, about 5% of naive CD4 clonotypes were found in common. Compared with memory subsets, naive subsets generally had larger estimated richness. Having only a few donors restricted how much genetic and exposure-history diversity was captured.

The protocol was immunoSEQ multiplex PCR, while the TCRdb copy is restricted to in-frame clones and leaves out a portion. Of about 610,000 clones detected, around 96% appear once; the ten largest clones hold about 0.11%. CDR3 size: 14 residues. CDR1 and CDR2 (germline): MGHRA, YSYEKL. V lost 0 bases and J 8 bases, leaving 13 bases between the germline ends. The receptor's source is a woman aged 30 to 39 in good health. The sample consisted of naive CD8+ T cells sorted from blood. The genes are TRBV4-1 and TRBJ1-1, with a weak D call TRBD1 (5 bases). The CDR3 region has the DNA TGCGCCAGCAGCCAAGAGGGAGGGACCCCCGAAGCTTTCTTT. Translation: CASSQEGGTPEAFF.